This TCR beta chain emerged from a study of identical twins. A universal primer binding site was introduced by template switching. The final cDNA contained unique molecular identifiers. MiXCR was run by TCRdb on the 5' RACE reads, yielding one entry per CDR3 protein. The repertoire holds 650,000 to 800,000 distinct CDR3 sequences, around 8.6% seen once, with approximately 0.94% in the top ten. All donors comprised healthy Caucasians. The V and J ends lost 0 bases and 7 bases respectively, with 10 bases between them. There are 13 residues in the CDR3. The V gene's germline CDR1 is SGHRS and CDR2 YFSETQ. This sample also belongs to another study, concerning yellow fever vaccine responses in identical twins.

This TCR was sampled from a woman between 18 and 29 years old in good health. Sequenced sample: PBMCs. The V call is TRBV5-1, the J call TRBJ1-1; a weak D match, TRBD1 (6 bases). CDR3: CASSLARGNEAFF. CDR3 bases: TGCGCCAGCAGCTTGGCCAGGGGAAATGAAGCTTTCTTT.